This T cell receptor beta chain was found in a study of early T cells in non-severe SARS-CoV-2 infection. Across the study: The input, bulk RNA from unsorted whole blood, was sequenced, and chains were unpaired.

Each CDR3 protein gets one entry after TCRdb re-called the 5' RACE reads with MiXCR. This sample yields 80,000 or so distinct CDR3 sequences, of which over 12% are seen a single time; around 3% belongs to the top ten. The CDR3 has 16 residues. V dropped 6 bases and J dropped 3 bases, with 21 bases sitting between them. CDR1 and CDR2 (germline): MGHRA, YSYEKL. The clonotype originates from an adult who was a healthcare worker with PCR-confirmed SARS-CoV-2 infection or an uninfected control (not recorded which). Sequencing used whole blood. V is TRBV4-1 and J is TRBJ2-7; tentative D call: TRBD1 (6 bases). As DNA, the CDR3 is TGCGCCAGCAGTTCTCTCCTGTCCGGGACACTCTACGAGCAGTACTTC. Translated: CASSSLLSGTLYEQYF.